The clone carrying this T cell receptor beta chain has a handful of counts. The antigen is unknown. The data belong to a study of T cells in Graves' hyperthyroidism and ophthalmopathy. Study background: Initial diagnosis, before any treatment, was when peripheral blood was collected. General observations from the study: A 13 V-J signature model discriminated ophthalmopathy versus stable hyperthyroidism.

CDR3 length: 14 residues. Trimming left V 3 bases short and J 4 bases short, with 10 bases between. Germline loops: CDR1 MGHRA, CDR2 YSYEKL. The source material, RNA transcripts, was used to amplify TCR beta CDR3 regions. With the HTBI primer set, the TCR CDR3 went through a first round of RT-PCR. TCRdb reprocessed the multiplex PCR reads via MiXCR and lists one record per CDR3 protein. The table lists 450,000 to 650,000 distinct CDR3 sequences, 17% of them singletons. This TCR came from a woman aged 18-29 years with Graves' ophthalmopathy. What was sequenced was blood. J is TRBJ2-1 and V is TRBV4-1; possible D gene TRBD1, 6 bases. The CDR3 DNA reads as TGCGCCAGCAGCCACCTGGACAGTTACAATGAGCAGTTCTTC. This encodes CASSHLDSYNEQFF.